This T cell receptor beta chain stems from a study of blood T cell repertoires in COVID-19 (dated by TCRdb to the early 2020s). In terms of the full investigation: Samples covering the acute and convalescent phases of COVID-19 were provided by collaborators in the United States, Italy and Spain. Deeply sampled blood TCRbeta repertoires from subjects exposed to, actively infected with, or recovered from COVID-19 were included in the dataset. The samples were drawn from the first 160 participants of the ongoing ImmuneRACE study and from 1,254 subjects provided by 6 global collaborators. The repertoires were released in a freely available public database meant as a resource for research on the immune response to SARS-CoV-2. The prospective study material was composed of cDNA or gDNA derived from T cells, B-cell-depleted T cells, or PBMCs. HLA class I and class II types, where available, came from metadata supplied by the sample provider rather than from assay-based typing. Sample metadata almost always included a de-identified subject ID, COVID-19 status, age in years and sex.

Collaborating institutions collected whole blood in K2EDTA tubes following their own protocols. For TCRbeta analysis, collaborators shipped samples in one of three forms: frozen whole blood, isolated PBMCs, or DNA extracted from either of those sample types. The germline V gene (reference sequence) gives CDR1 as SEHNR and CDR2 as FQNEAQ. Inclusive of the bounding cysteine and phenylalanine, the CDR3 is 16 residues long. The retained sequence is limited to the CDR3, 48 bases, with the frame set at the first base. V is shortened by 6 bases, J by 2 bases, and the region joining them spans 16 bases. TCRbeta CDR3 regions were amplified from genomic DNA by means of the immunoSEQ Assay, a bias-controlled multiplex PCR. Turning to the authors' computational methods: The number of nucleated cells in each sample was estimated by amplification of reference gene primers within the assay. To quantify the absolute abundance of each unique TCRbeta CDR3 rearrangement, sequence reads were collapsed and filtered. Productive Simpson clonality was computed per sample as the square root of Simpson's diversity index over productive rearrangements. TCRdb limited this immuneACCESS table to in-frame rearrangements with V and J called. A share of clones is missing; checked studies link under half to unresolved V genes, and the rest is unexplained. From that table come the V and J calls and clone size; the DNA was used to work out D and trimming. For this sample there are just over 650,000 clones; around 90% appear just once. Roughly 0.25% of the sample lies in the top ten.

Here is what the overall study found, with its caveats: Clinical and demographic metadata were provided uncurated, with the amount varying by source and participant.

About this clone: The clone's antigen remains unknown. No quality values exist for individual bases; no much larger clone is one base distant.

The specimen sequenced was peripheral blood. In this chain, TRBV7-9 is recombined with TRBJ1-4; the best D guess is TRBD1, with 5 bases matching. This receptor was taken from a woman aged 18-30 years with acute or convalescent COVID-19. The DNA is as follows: TGTGCCAGCAGTCCTCCGCGGACACCTACTAATGAAAAACTGTTTTTT. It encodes CASSPPRTPTNEKLFF. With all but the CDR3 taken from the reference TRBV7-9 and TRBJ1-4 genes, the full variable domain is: DTGVSQNPRHKITKRGQNVTFRCDPISEHNRLYWYRQTLGQGPEFLTYFQNEAQLEKSRLLSDRFSAERPKGSFSTLEIQRTEQGDSAMYLCASSPPRTPTNEKLFFGSGTQLSVL.